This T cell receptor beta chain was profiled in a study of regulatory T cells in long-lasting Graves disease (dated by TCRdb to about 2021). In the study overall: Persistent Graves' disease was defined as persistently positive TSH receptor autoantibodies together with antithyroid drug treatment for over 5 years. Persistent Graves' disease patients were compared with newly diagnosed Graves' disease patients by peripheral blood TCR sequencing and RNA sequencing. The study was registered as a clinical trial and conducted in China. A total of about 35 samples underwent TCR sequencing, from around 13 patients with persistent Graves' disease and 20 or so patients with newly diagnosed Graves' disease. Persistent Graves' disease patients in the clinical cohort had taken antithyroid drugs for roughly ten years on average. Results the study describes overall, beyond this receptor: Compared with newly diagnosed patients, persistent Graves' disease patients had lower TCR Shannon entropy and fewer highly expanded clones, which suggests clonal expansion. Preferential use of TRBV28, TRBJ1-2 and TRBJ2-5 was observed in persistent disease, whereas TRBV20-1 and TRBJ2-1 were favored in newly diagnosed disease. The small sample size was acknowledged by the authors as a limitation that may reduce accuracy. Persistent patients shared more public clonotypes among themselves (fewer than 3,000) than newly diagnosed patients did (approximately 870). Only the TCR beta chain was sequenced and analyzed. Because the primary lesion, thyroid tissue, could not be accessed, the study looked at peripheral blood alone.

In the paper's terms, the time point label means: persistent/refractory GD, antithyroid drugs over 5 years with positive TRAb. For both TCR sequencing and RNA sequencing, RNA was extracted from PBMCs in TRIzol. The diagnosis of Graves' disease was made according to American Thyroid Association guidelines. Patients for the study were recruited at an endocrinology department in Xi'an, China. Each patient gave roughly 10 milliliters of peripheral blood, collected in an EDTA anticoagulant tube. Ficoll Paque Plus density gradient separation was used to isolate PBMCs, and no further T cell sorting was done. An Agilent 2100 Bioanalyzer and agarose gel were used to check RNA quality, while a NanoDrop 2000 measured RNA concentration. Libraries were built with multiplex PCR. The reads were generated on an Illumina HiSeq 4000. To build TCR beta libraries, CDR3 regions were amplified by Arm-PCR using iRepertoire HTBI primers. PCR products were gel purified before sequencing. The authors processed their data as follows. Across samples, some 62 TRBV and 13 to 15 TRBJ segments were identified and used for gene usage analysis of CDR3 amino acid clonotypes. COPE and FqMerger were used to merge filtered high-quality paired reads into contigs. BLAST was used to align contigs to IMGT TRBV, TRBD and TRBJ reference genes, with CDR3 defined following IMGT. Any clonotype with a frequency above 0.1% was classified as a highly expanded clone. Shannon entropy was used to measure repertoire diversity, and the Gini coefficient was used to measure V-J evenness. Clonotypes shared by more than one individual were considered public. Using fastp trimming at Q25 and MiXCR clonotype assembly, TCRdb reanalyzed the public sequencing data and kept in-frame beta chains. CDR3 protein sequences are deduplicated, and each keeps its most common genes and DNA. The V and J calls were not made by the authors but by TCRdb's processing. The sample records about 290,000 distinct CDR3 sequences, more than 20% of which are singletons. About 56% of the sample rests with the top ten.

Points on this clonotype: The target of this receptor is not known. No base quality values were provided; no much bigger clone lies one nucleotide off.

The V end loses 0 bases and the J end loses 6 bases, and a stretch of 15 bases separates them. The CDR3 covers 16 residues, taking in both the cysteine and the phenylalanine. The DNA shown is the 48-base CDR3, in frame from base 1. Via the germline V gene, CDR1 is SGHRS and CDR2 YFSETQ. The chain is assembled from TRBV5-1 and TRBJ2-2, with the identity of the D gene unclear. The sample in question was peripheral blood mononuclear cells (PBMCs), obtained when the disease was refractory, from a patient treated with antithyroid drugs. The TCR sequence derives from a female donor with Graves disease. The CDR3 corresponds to CASSLAESRGPGELFF. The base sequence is TGCGCCAGCAGCTTGGCCGAGAGCCGAGGCCCCGGGGAGCTGTTTTTT.